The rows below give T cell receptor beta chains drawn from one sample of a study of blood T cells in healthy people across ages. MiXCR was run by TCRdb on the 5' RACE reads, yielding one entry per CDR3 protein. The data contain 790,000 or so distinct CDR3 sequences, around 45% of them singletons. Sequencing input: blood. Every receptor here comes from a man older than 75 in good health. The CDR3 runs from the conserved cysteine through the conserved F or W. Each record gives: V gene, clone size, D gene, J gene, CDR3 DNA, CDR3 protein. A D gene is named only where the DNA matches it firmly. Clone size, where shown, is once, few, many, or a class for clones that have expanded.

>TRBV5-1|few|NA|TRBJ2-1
TGCGCCAGCAGGACTAACTACAATGAGCAGTTCTTC
CASRTNYNEQFF
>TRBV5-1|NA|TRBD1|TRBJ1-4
TGCGCCAGCAGCCAGGCAGGGGGCTCGGCTAATGAAAAACTGTTTTTT
CASSQAGGSANEKLFF
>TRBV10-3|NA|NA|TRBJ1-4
TGTGCCATCAGTGAGGCTCAGGGAGGGCCTAATGAAAAACTGTTTTTT
CAISEAQGGPNEKLFF
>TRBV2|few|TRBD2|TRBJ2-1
TGTGCCAGCAGGTGGCCACTAGCGCAGTCCTACAATGAGCAGTTCTTC
CASRWPLAQSYNEQFF
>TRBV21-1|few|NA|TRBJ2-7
TGTGCCAGCAGCAACCGTCGTCCGGGACGGCCGTCCTACGAGCAGTACTTC
CASSNRRPGRPSYEQYF
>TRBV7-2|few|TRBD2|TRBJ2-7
TGTGCCAGCAGCTTAGCGAGCGGGGCCTACGAGCAGTACTTC
CASSLASGAYEQYF
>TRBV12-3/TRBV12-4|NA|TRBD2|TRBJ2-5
TGTGCCAGCTCCTCCGGGACTAGCGGGCCCACTTTCCAGTACTTC
CASSSGTSGPTFQYF
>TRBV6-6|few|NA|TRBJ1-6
TGTGCCAGCAGTTACTCGGGCAGGGCTAATTCACCCCTCCACTTT
CASSYSGRANSPLHF
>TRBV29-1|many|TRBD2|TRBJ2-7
TGCAGCGGCACCGGGACTAGCGGAACCTACGAGCAGTACTTC
CSGTGTSGTYEQYF
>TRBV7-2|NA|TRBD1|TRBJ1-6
TGTGCCAGCAACCGTAACAGGGGCGCAATTTCACCCCTCCACTTT
CASNRNRGAISPLHF
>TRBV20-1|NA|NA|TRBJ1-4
TGCAGTGCCGAGGAGAACGGGGGTGGTACTAATGAAAAACTGTTTTTT
CSAEENGGGTNEKLFF
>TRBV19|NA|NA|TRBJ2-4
TGTGCCAGTAGTGTAGAAGTACTAGCCAAAAACATTCAGTACTTC
CASSVEVLAKNIQYF
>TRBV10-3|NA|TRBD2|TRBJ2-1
TGTGCCATCAGTCCACGAGCGGGATTTAATGAGCAGTTCTTC
CAISPRAGFNEQFF
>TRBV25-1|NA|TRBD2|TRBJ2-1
TGTGCCAGCAGTGATGCGGGAGGAAGGTACAATGAGCAGTTCTTC
CASSDAGGRYNEQFF
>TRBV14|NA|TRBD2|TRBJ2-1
TGTGCCAGCAGCCAACCCCGACTAGCGGGAGGCAGTCGCAATGAGCAGTTCTTC
CASSQPRLAGGSRNEQFF
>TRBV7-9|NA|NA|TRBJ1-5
TGTGCCAGCAGCTTACTGGATCAGCCCCAGCATTTT
CASSLLDQPQHF
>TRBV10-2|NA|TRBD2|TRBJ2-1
TGCGCCAGCAGTGAAACTAGCGGGAGATACAATGAGCAGTTCTTC
CASSETSGRYNEQFF
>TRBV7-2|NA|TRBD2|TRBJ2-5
TGTGCCAGCAGCCATGCTAGCGGGTACCAAGAGGCCCAGTACTTC
CASSHASGYQEAQYF
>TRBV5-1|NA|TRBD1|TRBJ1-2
TGCGCCAGCAGCTTGGAGGGACAGGGGGATTATGGCTACACCTTC
CASSLEGQGDYGYTF
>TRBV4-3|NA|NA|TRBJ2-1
TGCGCCAGCAGCCAAGATCGCGCGGCGGACTCACAGTTCTTC
CASSQDRAADSQFF
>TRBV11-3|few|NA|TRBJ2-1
TGTGCCAGCTTAGGGCCGACAGGTAAATACAATGAGCAGTTCTTC
CASLGPTGKYNEQFF
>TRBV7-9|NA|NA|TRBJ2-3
TGTGTCAGCAGCTTAGTGCGGAGTAGCACAGATACGCAGTATTTT
CVSSLVRSSTDTQYF
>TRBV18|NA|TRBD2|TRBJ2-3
TGTGCCAGCCCACTGGGCGGGGGAAGTGATACGCAGTATTTT
CASPLGGGSDTQYF
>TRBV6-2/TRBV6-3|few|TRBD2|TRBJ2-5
TGTGCCAGCAGAAACCCGAGCGGGAGTATCGTCGGAGAGACCCAGTACTTC
CASRNPSGSIVGETQYF
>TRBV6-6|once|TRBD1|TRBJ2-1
TGTGCCAGCAGTTTCCTCTCCGGGACAGGCTTTGATGAGCAGTTCTTC
CASSFLSGTGFDEQFF
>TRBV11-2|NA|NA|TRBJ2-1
TGTGCCAGCAGCTTAGGGGTTCCAGGAGACATTGAGCAGTTCTTC
CASSLGVPGDIEQFF
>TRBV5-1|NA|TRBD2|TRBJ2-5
TGCGCCAGCAGCTTGATGTACGGACTAGCGGGGGGTGAGACCCAGTACTTC
CASSLMYGLAGGETQYF
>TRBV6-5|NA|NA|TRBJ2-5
TGTGCCAGCAGTTACTCATCGGGGTCGCTAGATAGGGGGACCCAGTACTTC
CASSYSSGSLDRGTQYF
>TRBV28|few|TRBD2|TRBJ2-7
TGTGCCAGCAGCCCTCGGACTAGCGGTTACGAGCAGTACTTC
CASSPRTSGYEQYF
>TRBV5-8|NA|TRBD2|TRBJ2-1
TGTGCCAGCAGCTCCGGGGCTAGCGGGAGAATCAATGAGCAGTTCTTC
CASSSGASGRINEQFF
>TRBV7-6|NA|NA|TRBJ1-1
TGTGCCAGCAGCTTAGCGGGAACAGATGGTGAAGCTTTCTTT
CASSLAGTDGEAFF
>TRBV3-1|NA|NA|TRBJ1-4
TGTGCCAGCAGCCCTATCGGGCTACCAAATGAAAAACTGTTTTTT
CASSPIGLPNEKLFF
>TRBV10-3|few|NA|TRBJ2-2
TGTGCCATCAGACAGAACACCGGGGAGCTGTTTTTT
CAIRQNTGELFF
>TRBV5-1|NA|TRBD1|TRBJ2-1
TGCGCCAGCAGCTTGGGTGACAGGGGGCATGAGCAGTTCTTC
CASSLGDRGHEQFF
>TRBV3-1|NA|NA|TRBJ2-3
TGTGCCAGCAGCCAAGATGGGGCGGTTCTCACAGATACGCAGTATTTT
CASSQDGAVLTDTQYF
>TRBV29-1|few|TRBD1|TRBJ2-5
TGCAGCGTGATGGGACAGAGTCAAGGGACCCAGTACTTC
CSVMGQSQGTQYF
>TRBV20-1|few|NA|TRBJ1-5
TGCAGTGCTAGAGATCCTTTCTCCTATCAGCCCCAGCATTTT
CSARDPFSYQPQHF
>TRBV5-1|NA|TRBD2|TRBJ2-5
TGCGCCAGCAGCCTCAGCCTAGCGGGAGGGATGGAGACCCAGTACTTC
CASSLSLAGGMETQYF
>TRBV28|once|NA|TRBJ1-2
TGTGCCAGCAGTCCTGCAACAGAAGCCCTCAGCTATGGCTACACCTTC
CASSPATEALSYGYTF
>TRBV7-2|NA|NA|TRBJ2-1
TGTGCCGGCAGCTTAATGCTAGCAGGCTATGAGCAGTTCTTC
CAGSLMLAGYEQFF
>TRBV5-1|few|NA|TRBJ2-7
TGCGCCAGCAGCTTGGACGGAGTTCAATCCTACGAGCAGTACTTC
CASSLDGVQSYEQYF
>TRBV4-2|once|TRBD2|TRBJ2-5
TGTGCCAGCAGCCATGATGTGGTGGGACTAGCGGCTCCGAGGGAGACCCAGTACTTC
CASSHDVVGLAAPRETQYF
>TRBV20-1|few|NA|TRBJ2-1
TGCAGTGCTAGTCCGTGGGCAGTTTACAATGAGCAGTTCTTC
CSASPWAVYNEQFF
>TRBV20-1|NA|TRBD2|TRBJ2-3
TGCAGTGCTCAGCAGCCGACTAGCGCCTACACAGATACGCAGTATTTT
CSAQQPTSAYTDTQYF
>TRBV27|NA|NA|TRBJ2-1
TGTGCCAGCAGTTTTTTGGGGGGCGCCTACAATGAGCAGTTCTTC
CASSFLGGAYNEQFF
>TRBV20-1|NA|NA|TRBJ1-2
TGCAGTGCTAGAAAACAGACATATGGCTACACCTTC
CSARKQTYGYTF
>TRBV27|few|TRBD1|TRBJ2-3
TGTGCCAGCTCCCCCACCGGGACAGGGATTTTCGATACGCAGTATTTT
CASSPTGTGIFDTQYF
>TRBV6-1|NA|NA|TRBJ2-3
TGTGCCGGCAGTGCTAGGGCAGATACGCAGTATTTT
CAGSARADTQYF
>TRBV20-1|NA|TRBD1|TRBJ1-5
TGCAGTGCTGCAGGGGGCGCCTCCGATCAGCCCCAGCATTTT
CSAAGGASDQPQHF
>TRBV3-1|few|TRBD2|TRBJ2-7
TGTGCCAGCAGCCCTCGGCGGGAGCACAATGAGCAGTACTTC
CASSPRREHNEQYF
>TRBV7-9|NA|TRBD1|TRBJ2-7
TGTGCCAGCAGCTTCCGAGAGGGGGCAATTTACGAGCAGTACTTC
CASSFREGAIYEQYF
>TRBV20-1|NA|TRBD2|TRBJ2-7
TGCAGTGCCAAAGGGACTAGATACGTTCATGAGCAGTACTTC
CSAKGTRYVHEQYF
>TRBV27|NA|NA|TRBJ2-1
TGTGCCAGCAGTTTATATAAGGGGTTCGCGGAAGATTCTTACAATGAGCAGTTCTTC
CASSLYKGFAEDSYNEQFF
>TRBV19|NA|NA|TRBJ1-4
TGTGCCAGTAGTATCGACGGGCGAGTTCTGTTTTTT
CASSIDGRVLFF
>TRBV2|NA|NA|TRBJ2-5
TGTGCCAGCAGTGCGTTGGAGGTGGGAGAGGCCCAGTACTTC
CASSALEVGEAQYF
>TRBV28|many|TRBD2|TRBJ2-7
TGTGCCAGCAGCCCCCCGGATAGCGGGAGGTACGAGCAGTACTTC
CASSPPDSGRYEQYF
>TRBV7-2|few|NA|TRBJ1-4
TGTGCCAGCAGCTTAGTACTGGGGCGGGAAAAACTGTTTTTT
CASSLVLGREKLFF
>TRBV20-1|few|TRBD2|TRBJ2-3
TGCAGTGCTCTCGGACTAGCTGGCACAGATACGCAGTATTTT
CSALGLAGTDTQYF
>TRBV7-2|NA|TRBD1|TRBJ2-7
TGTGCCAGCAGCTTAGGGGACAGGGGGCGCGAGCAGTACTTC
CASSLGDRGREQYF
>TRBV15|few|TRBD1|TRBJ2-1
TGTGCCACCAGCAGCGGACAGGGAGACTACAATGAGCAGTTCTTC
CATSSGQGDYNEQFF